A single T cell receptor (beta chain) is shown here with its context. Its antigen is not yet known. No much larger clone is present one base from it, and per-base qualities are unavailable. These data belong to a study of shared clonotypes between healthy human individuals (dated by TCRdb to about 2020). About the study as a whole: A few men and two women, aged 18 to 49 years, made up the cohort. For each donor, CD4 naive and CD4 memory were each run on three plates, CD8 naive on two plates, and CD8 memory on one plate. To estimate repertoire size and how much clonotypes are shared between individuals, the study performed deep sequencing of blood TCR repertoires from a handful of healthy adults. Different laboratories and diverse techniques were used to prepare libraries and sequence TCR repertoires, to increase sequencing depth and limit assay-specific biases. Between about 0.85 and 8.9 billion PBMCs per donor were obtained by leukapheresis. Paper-wide results and their limitations: Compared with non-shared clonotypes, clonotypes shared by all four sorted-subset donors had higher generation probabilities. The small number of donors limited the genetic and exposure-history diversity represented. Even with the large sequencing depth, rarefaction of the sorted-subset datasets indicated that sequencing was incomplete. Larger estimated clonotype richness was generally found for naive subsets than for memory subsets. Based on pairwise subsampling, the degree of clonotype sharing among donors was expected to be affected by sequencing depth. Across four donors, 5% to 6% of naive CD4, approximately 3.6% of naive CD8, under 2.5% of memory CD4, and over 0.35% of memory CD8 clonotypes were shared. Sampling was restricted to blood, and TCR repertoires in tissue are likely to differ from TCR repertoires in blood.

Trimming removed 2 bases from V and 5 bases from J, leaving 16 bases between the germline ends. The CDR3 has 15 amino acids, counting the end cysteine and phenylalanine. The sequence is cut down to CDR3 DNA, 45 bases in frame from base 1. CDR1 and CDR2 were assigned from the germline V gene as KGHSH and LQKENI. Using the deep immunoSEQ assay, TCR CDR3 regions were amplified from genomic DNA by multiplex PCR. For each cell subset, the extracted genomic DNA was distributed evenly across all wells of several immunoSEQ 96-well plates, and each plate served as one replicate. Each replicate PCR for sorted subsets received about 200 ng genomic DNA, equal to roughly 30,000 T cell genomes. Purified libraries were measured with a Qubit 3.0 fluorometer, size-checked on a Bioanalyzer 2100, and measured again with the KAPA Library Quantification kit. Every immunoSEQ 96-well plate was sequenced on a separate single-read 150-cycle Illumina NextSeq 550 flow cell. The original pipeline was this. Because the immunoSEQ output held only junctional sequences and lacked quality scores, the filtering could not match the filtering applied to full-length reads. To assign V/J genes and CDR3, sequences were annotated using PyIR, a Python wrapper for IgBLAST v1.9, with IMGT germline references. Reads with weak V/J assignments (E-value above 1e-6), missing CDR3, stop codons, out-of-frame junctions, or ambiguous translated residues were removed. A V3J clonotype was defined by an identical inferred V gene, J gene, and CDR3 amino acid sequence. Percentage overlap between repertoires was computed as shared unique clonotypes divided by the size of the smaller repertoire. Richness of each repertoire was evaluated using RTK rarefaction, the Chao1 estimator, and Recon v2.1 estimates of unobserved clonotypes. Generation probabilities were computed with OLGA for all TCRbeta clonotypes obtained by the gDNA method from a few donors. TCRdb mirrors the immuneACCESS table, restricted to in-frame sequences. Some clones are absent from its copies; in checked studies, under half trace to an unresolved V gene, and the reason for the others is unknown. The D gene and trimming were derived from the DNA, and the V and J assignments and clone size from that table. In this sample the table shows about 1 million clones, approximately 72% of which occur a single time. Approximately 1.5% of the sample is in the top ten clones.

The donors were healthy, HIV-negative adults who had no recently reported acute infections or vaccinations. Only Caucasian adults living in Nashville, Tennessee, USA were represented among the donors. CD4+ T cells were enriched by magnetic negative selection; naive cells were then positively selected on CD45RA, and the negative fraction formed the memory subset. After blood collection by leukapheresis, PBMCs were isolated using Ficoll-Histopaque density gradient centrifugation and then cryopreserved in the vapor phase of liquid nitrogen. Analytical flow cytometry was used to check the purity and quantity of each magnetically sorted T cell population. Genomic DNA was isolated from each sorted fraction and quantified by UV absorbance on a Nanodrop 2000c.

The V and J segments used are TRBV18 and TRBJ2-7; the D gene may be TRBD1 or TRBD2, since each aligns over 5 bases. This TCR was sampled from a man between 18 and 35 years old in good health. Sample: memory CD4+ T cells sorted from blood. Interpreted using the paper, the cell subset or site label stands for: CD45RA-negative fraction. The nucleotide sequence is TGTGCCAGCTCACCAGCCGGGACCATTAGCCACGAGCAGTACTTC. It is translated as CASSPAGTISHEQYF.